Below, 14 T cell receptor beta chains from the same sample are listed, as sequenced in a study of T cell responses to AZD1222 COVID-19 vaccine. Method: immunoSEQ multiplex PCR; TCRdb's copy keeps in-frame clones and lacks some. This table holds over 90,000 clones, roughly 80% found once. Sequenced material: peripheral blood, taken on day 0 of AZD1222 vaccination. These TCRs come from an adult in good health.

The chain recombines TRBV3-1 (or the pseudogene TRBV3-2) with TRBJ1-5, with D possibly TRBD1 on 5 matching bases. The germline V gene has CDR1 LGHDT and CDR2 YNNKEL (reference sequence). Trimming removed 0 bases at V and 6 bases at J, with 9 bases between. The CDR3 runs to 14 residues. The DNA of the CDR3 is TGTGCCAGCAGCCAAGAAGGAGGGGTTCAGCCCCAGCATTTT. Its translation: CASSQEGGVQPQHF.

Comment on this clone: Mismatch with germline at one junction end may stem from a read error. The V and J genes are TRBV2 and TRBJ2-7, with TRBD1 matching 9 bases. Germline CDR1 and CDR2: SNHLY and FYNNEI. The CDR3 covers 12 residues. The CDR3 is CASSVGRDRVSF. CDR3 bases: TGTGCCAGCAGTGTCGGCCGGGACAGGGTTAGTTTC.

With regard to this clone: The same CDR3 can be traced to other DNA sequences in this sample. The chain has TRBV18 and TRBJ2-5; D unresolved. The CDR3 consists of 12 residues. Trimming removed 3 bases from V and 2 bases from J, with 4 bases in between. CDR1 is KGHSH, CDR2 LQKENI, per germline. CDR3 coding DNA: TGTGCCAGCTCACCTACACAAGAGACCCAGTACTTC. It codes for CASSPTQETQYF.

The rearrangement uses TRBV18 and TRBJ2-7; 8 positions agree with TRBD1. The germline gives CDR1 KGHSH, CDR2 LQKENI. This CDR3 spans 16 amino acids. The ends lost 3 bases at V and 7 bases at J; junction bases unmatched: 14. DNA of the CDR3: TGTGCCAGCTCACCTCTAGGACAGGGATTCCTACGAGAGCAGTACTTC. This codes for CASSPLGQGFLREQYF. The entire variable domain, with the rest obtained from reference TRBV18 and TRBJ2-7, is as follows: NAGVMQNPRHLVRRRGQEARLRCSPMKGHSHVYWYRQLPEEGLKFMVYLQKENIIDESGMPKERFSAEFPKEGPSILRIQQVVRGDSAAYFCASSPLGQGFLREQYFGPGTRLTVT.

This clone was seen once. This CDR3 reads CASSIRRGENTEAFF. The CDR3 DNA sequence: TGTGCCAGCTCAATACGCAGGGGGGAGAACACTGAAGCTTTCTTT. J is TRBJ1-1 and V is TRBV18, with 7 positions matching TRBD1. Germline V gives CDR1 KGHSH, CDR2 LQKENI. The CDR3 runs 15 residues. The V and J ends lost 5 bases and 1 base, in that order; junction bases with no gene match: 7.

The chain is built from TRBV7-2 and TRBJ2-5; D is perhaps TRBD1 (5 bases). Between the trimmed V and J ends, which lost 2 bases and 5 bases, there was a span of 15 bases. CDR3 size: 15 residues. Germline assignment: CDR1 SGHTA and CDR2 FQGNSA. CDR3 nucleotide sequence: TGTGCCAGCAGCTTAATTCGTGGGGCTAGGGAGACCCAGTACTTC. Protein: CASSLIRGARETQYF.

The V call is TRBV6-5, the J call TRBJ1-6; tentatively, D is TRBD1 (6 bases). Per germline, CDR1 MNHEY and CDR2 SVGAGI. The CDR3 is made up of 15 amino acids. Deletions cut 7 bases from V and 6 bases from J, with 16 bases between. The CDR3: CASTQGNTINSPLHF. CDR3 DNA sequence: TGTGCCAGCACCCAGGGGAACACAATTAATTCACCCCTCCACTTT.

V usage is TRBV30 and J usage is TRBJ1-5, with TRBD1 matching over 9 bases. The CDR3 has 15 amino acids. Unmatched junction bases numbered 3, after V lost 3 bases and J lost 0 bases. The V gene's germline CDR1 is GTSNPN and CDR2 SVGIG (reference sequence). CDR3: CAWRTGGYSNQPQHF. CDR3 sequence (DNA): TGTGCCTGGAGGACAGGGGGTTATAGCAATCAGCCCCAGCATTTT.

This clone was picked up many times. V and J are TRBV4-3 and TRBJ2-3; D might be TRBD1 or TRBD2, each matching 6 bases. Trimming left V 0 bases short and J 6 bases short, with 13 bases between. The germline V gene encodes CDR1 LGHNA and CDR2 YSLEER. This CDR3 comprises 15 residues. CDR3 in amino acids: CASSQDNSGADTQYF. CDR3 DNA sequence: TGCGCCAGCAGCCAAGATAATTCGGGGGCCGATACGCAGTATTTT.

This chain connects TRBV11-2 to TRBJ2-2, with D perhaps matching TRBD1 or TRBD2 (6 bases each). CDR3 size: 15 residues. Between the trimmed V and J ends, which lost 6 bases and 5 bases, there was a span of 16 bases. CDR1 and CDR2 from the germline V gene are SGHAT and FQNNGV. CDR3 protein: CASRQSGGLTGELFF. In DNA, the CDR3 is TGTGCCAGCAGACAAAGTGGGGGGCTGACCGGGGAGCTGTTTTTT.

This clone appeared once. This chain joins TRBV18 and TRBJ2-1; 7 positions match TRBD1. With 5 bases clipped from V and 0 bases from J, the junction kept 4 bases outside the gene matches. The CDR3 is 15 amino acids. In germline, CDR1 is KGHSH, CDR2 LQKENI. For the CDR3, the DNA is TGTGCCAGCTCAGCGGACAGGAGCTCCTACAATGAGCAGTTCTTC. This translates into CASSADRSSYNEQFF.

This CDR3 is CASNHGTATGGYTF. In DNA form, the CDR3 reads TGCGCCAGCAACCACGGGACGGCTACGGGTGGCTACACCTTC. This chain joins TRBV4-3 and TRBJ1-2; weak D call: TRBD1 (5 bases). Between the trimmed V and J ends, which lost 7 bases and 7 bases, there was a span of 19 bases. The germline V gene has CDR1 LGHNA and CDR2 YSLEER. This CDR3 region has 14 residues.

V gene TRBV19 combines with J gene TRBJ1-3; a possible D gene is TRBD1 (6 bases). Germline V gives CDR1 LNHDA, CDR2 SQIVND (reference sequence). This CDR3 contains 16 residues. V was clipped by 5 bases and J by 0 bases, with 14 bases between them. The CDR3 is CASSALQGRSGNTIYF. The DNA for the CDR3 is TGTGCCAGTAGTGCGCTACAGGGACGCTCTGGAAACACCATATATTTT.

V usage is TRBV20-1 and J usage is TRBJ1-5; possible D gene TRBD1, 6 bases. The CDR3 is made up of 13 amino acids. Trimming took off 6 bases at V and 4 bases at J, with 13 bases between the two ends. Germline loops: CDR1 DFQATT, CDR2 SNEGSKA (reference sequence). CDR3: CSASTGSNQPQHF. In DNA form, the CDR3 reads TGCAGTGCCAGTACAGGGAGTAATCAGCCCCAGCATTTT.